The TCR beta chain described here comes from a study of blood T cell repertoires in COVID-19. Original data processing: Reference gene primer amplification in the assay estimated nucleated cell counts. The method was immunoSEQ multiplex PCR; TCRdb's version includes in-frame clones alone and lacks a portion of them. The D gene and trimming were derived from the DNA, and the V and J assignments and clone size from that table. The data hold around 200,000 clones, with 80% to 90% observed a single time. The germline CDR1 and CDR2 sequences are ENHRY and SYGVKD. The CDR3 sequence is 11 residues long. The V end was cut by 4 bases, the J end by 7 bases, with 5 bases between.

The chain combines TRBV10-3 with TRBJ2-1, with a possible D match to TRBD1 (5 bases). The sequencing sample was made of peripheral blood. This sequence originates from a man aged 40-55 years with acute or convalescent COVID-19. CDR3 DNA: TGTGCCATCAGTGGACAGAATGAGCAGTTCTTC. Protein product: CAISGQNEQFF.